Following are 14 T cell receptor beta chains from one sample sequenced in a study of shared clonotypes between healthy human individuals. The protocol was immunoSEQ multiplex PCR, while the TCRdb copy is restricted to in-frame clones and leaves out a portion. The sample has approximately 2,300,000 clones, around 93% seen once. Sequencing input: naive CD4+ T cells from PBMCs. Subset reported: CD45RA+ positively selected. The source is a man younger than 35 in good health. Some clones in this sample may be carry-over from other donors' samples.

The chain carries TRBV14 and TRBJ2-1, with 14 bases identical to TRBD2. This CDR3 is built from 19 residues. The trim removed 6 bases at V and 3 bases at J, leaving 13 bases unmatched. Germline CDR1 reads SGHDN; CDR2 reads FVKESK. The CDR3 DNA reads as TGTGCCAGCAGTCCCATCCCGGGACTAGCGGGAGTAGGCTACAATGAGCAGTTCTTC. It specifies CASSPIPGLAGVGYNEQFF.

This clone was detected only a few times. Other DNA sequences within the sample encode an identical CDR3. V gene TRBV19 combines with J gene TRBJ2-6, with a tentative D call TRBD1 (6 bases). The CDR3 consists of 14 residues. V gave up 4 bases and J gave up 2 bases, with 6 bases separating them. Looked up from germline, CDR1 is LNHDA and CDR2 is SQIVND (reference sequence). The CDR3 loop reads CASSTGAGANVLTF. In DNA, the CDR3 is TGTGCCAGTAGTACAGGGGCTGGGGCCAACGTCCTGACTTTC.

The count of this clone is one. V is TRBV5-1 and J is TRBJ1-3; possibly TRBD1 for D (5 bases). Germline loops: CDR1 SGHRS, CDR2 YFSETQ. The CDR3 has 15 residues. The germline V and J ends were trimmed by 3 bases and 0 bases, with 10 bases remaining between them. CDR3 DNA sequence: TGCGCCAGCAGCTCGGGACCGTCCTCTGGAAACACCATATATTTT. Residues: CASSSGPSSGNTIYF.

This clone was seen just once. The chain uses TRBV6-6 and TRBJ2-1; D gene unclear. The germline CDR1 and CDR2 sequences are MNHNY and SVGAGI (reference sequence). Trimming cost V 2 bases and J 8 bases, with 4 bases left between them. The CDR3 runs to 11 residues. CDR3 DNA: TGTGCCAGCAGTTACACCTATGAGCAGTTCTTC. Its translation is CASSYTYEQFF.

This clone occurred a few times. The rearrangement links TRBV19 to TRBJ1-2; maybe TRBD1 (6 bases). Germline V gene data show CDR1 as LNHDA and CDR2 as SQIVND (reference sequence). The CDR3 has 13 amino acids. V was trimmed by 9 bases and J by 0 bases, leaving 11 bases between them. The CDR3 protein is CASQTGPNYGYTF. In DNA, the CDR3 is TGTGCCAGCCAGACAGGACCTAACTATGGCTACACCTTC.

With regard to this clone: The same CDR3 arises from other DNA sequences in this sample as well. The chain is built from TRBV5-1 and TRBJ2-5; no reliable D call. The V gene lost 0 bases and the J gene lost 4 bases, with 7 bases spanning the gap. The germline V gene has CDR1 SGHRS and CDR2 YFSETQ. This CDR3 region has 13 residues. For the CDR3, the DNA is TGCGCCAGCAGCTTGGTGGGTGGAGAGACCCAGTACTTC. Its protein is CASSLVGGETQYF.

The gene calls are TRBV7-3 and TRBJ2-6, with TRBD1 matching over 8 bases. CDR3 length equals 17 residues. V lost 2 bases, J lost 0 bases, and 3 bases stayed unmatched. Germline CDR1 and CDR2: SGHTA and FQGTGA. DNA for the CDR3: TGTGCCAGCAGCTTACAGGGGGCACCCTCTGGGGCCAACGTCCTGACTTTC. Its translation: CASSLQGAPSGANVLTF.

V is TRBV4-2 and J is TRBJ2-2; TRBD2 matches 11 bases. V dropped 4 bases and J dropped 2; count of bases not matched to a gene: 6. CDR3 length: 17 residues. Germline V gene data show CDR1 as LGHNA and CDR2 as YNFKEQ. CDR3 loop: CASSRKTSGGNTGELFF. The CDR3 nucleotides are TGTGCCAGCAGCCGAAAAACTAGCGGGGGTAACACCGGGGAGCTGTTTTTT.

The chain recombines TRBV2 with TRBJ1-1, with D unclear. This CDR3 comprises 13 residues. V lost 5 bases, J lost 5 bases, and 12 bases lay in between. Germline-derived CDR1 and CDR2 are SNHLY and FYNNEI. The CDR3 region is CASSTRRETEAFF. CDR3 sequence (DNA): TGTGCCAGCAGTACTAGACGTGAAACTGAAGCTTTCTTT.

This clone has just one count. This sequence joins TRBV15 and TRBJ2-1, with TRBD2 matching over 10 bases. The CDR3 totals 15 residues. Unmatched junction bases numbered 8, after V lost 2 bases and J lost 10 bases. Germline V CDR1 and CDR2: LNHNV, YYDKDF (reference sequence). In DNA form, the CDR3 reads TGTGCCACCAGCAGAAGGACTAGCGGCCAAGACGAGCAGTTCTTC. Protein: CATSRRTSGQDEQFF. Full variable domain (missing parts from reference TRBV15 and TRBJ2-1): DAMVIQNPRYQVTQFGKPVTLSCSQTLNHNVMYWYQQKSSQAPKLLFHYYDKDFNNEADTPDNFQSRRPNTSFCFLDIRSPGLGDTAMYLCATSRRTSGQDEQFFGPGTRLTVL.

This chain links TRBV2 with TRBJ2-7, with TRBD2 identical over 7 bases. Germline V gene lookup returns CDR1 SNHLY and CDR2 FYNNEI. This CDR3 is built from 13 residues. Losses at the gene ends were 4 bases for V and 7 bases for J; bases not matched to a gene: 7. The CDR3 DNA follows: TGTGCCAGCAGTGGCCGGGACGGGGGGGAGCAGTACTTC. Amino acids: CASSGRDGGEQYF.

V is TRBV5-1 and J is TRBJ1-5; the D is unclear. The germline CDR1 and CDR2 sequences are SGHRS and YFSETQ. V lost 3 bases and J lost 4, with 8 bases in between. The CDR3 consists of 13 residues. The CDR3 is CASSSVPNQPQHF. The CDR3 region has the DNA TGCGCCAGCAGCTCCGTACCGAATCAGCCCCAGCATTTT.

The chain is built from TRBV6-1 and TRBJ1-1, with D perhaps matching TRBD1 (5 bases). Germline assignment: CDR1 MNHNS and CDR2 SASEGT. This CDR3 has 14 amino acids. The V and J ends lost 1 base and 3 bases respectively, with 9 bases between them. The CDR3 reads CASSEGLGDTEAFF. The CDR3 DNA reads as TGTGCCAGCAGTGAAGGCTTAGGGGACACTGAAGCTTTCTTT.

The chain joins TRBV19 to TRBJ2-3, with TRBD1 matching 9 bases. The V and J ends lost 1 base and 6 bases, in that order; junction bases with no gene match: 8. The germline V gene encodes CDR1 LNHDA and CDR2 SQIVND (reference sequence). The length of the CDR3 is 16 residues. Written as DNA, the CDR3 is TGTGCCAGTAGTATAGGGAGGACAGGGGTCCCGGATACGCAGTATTTT. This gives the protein CASSIGRTGVPDTQYF.